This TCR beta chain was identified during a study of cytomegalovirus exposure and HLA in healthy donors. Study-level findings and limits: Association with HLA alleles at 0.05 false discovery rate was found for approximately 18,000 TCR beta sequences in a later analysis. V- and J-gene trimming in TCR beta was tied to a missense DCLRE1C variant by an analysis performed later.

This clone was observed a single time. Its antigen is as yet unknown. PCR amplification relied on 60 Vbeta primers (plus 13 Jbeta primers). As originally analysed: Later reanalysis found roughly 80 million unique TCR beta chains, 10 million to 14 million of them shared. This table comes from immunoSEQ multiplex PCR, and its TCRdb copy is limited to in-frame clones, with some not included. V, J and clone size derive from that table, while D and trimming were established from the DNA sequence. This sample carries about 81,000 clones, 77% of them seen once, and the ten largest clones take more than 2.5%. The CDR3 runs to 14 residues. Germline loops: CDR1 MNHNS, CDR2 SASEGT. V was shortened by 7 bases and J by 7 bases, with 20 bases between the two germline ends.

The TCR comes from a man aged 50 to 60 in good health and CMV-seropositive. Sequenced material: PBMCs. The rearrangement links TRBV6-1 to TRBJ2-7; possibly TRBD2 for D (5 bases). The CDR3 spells CASIRSRELREQYF. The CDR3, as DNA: TGTGCCAGCATACGGAGCCGGGAACTTAGGGAGCAGTACTTC.